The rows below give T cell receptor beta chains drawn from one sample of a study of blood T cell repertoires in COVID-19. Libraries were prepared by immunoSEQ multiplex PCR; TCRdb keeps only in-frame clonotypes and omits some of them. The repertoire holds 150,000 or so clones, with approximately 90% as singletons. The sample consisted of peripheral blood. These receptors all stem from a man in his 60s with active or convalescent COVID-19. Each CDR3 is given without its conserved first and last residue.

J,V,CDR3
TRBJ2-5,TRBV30,AWRRLASETQY
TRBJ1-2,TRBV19,ASSVNDRTGSYGYT
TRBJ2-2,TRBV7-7,ASSLVGSVNTGELF
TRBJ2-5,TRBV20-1,SAVLGETQY
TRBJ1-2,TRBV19,ASRLQGANYGYT
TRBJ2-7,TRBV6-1,ASSEGTGPYYEQY
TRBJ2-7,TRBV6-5,ASSYAGDTSYEQY
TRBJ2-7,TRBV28,ASREGAGSHEQY
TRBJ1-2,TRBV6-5,ASSRTKRGNYGYT
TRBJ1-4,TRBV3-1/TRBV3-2,ASSLRGGGDEKLF
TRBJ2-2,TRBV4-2,ASSQDITRNTGELF
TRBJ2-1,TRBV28,ASSLSVSYNEQF
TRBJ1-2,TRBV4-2,ASSQDPRANYGYT
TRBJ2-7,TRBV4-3,ASSRSGGLAGYEQY
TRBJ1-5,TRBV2,ASSLQGLGADQPQH
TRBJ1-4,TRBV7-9,ASSSGTGDEKLF
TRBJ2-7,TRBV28,ASSDRDRGFDEQY
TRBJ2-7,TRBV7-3,ASSSQRDHEQY
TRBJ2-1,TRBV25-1,ASSMSSGGSNNEQF
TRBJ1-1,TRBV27,ASSLQGMNTEAF
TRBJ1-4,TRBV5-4,ASSKTGQTNEKLF
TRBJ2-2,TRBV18,ASSTGGSGANTGELF
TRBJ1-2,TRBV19,ASTTTSRTGWIANYGYT
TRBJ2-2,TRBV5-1,ASSLNGQSAGELF
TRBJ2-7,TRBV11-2,ASSLSQTPYEQY
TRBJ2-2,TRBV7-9,ASSSRQGTPSTGELF
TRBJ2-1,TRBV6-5,ASNRRLALNEQF
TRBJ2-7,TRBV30,AWNSGRTSYEQY
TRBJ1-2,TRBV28,ASSPRRGSDYGYT
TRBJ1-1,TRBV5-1,ASSLDPGRDTEAF
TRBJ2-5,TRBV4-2,ASSQDLASGTQETQY
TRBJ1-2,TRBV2,ASSPNGQGHGYT
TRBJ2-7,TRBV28,ASSDGGSGGYEQY
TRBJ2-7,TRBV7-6,ASSLRQGSYEQY
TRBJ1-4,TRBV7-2,ASSFGPGGTFKLF
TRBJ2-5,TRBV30,AWSVGGTRGTQY
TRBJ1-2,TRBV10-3,AISEGTGGYHGYT
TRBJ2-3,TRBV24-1,ATSDSGTSEDTQY
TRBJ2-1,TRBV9,ASSVFKEVTPGNEQF
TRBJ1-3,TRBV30,AWSWTAGNTIY
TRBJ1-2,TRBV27,ASSLSHRVYGYT
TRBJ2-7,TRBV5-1,ASKVSGGYEQY
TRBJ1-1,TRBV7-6,ASSSLGVLNTEAF
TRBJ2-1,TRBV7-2,ASSWGGLAGWEQF
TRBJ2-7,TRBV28,ASSSFGQIYEQY
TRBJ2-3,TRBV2,ASRLSTDTQY